This TCR beta chain emerged from a study of immune characteristics of hereditary and idiopathic chronic pancreatitis. Findings of the study overall: No patients had chronic pancreatitis due to alcohol use.

Comments on this clone: Its specificity is unknown.

Chronic pancreatitis tissue was collected during total pancreatectomy with islet autotransplantation. Clones were sequenced by immunoSEQ multiplex PCR, and TCRdb holds only the in-frame ones, with some missing. The table records about 2,000 clones, 74% of them present only once. There are 15 residues in the CDR3. Trimming removed 2 bases from V and 2 bases from J; junction bases left unmatched: 3. Germline CDR1 is SGHTA and CDR2 is FQGNSA. The clonotype originates from a human donor with chronic pancreatitis. Sequencing used pancreas tissue with hereditary chronic pancreatitis. The J gene is TRBJ2-7, the V gene TRBV7-2; 10 positions match TRBD1. The CDR3 DNA is TGTGCCAGCAGCTTACAGGGGACAGGGGCCTACGAGCAGTACTTC. It translates to CASSLQGTGAYEQYF.